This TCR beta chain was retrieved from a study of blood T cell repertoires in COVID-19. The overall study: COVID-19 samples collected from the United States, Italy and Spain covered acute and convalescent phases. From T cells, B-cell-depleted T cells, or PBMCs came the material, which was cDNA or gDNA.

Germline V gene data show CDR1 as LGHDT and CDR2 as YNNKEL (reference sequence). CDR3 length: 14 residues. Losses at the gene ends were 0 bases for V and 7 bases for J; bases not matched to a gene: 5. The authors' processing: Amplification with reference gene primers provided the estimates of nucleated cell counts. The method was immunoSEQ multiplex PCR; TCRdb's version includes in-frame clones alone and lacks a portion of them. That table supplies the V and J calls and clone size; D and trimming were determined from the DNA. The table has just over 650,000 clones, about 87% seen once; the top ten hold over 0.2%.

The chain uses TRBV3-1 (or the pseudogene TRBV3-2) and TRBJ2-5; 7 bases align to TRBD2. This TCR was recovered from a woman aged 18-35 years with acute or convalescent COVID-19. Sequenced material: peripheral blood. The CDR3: CASSQEGRGGTQYF. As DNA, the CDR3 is TGTGCCAGCAGCCAAGAAGGCCGCGGGGGGACCCAGTACTTC.